Presented here are 7 T cell receptor beta chains from one specimen sequenced in a study of shared clonotypes between healthy human individuals. The naive CD8 subset, CD45RO-negative cells positively selected for CCR7, excluded terminally differentiated effector memory CD45RA+ cells. Profiled with immunoSEQ multiplex PCR; TCRdb holds only in-frame clones, not every one. The table has about 2,100,000 clones, approximately 94% seen once. The sample was naive CD8+ T cells from PBMCs. These TCRs come from a young man in good health. Some clones in this sample may be carry-over from other donors' samples.

The chain couples TRBV5-5 to TRBJ2-7; D gene unclear. This CDR3 region has 12 residues. Germline V gene lookup returns CDR1 SGHKS and CDR2 YYEKEE (reference sequence). Trimming shortened V by 0 bases and J by 2 bases, and 3 bases separated the two germline ends. The CDR3 loop is CASSLETYEQYF. CDR3 coding DNA: TGTGCCAGCAGCTTGGAAACCTACGAGCAGTACTTC.

The chain links TRBV28 to TRBJ2-3; 9 bases are shared with TRBD2. CDR3 length equals 20 residues. Germline CDR1 reads MDHEN; CDR2 reads SYDVKM. After removal of 3 bases from V and 0 bases from J, the junction contained 16 bases not matched to a gene. This CDR3 is CASSFRTSGSGIASTDTQYF. CDR3 bases: TGTGCCAGCAGTTTCAGAACTAGCGGGTCGGGAATCGCTAGCACAGATACGCAGTATTTT.

This clone appeared once. The chain joins TRBV7-9 to TRBJ2-2; D might be TRBD2 (6 bases). The germline V gene encodes CDR1 SEHNR and CDR2 FQNEAQ (reference sequence). The CDR3 is made up of 16 amino acids. The V gene lost 5 bases and the J gene lost 2 bases, with 15 bases spanning the gap. The CDR3 DNA sequence: TGTGCCAGCAGCCCGGACGGAGGGGCCAACACCGGGGAGCTGTTTTTT. This encodes CASSPDGGANTGELFF.

CDR3 nucleotides: TGTGCCACCAGCAGAGATTTCGGCGGCGCTGGGGCCAACGTCCTGACTTTC. Translated, it gives CATSRDFGGAGANVLTF. V is TRBV15 and J is TRBJ2-6, with unresolved D. V lost 0 bases to trimming and J lost 2 bases, with 11 bases between them. Germline assignment: CDR1 LNHNV and CDR2 YYDKDF (reference sequence). This CDR3 region has 17 residues.

This clone has a single count. This chain uses TRBV11-2 with TRBJ1-1; 8 positions agree with TRBD1. Germline trimming cut 5 bases from V and 5 bases from J; bases unmatched to any gene: 10. The CDR3 is 15 residues long. The V gene's germline CDR1 is SGHAT and CDR2 FQNNGV. In DNA form, the CDR3 reads TGTGCCAGCAGCCCCCGACAGGGGATACGGACTGAAGCTTTCTTT. Translation: CASSPRQGIRTEAFF.

The rearrangement links TRBV27 to TRBJ2-4; 7 bases are a match to TRBD2. This CDR3 has 12 amino acids. The germline gives CDR1 MNHEY, CDR2 SMNVEV (reference sequence). J gave up 8 bases and V 5 bases, and 3 bases lay outside the gene matches. Written as DNA, the CDR3 is TGTGCCAGCAGTCGTGCGGGGGACATTCAGTACTTC. It is translated as CASSRAGDIQYF.

The V gene is TRBV7-9, the J gene TRBJ2-1; D remains ambiguous. Looked up from germline, CDR1 is SEHNR and CDR2 is FQNEAQ (reference sequence). Trimming removed 3 bases from V and 4 bases from J, with 16 bases in between. This CDR3 contains 16 residues. This chain's CDR3 is CASSLLETPSYNEQFF. The CDR3 nucleotides are TGTGCCAGCAGCTTGTTAGAAACACCATCTTACAATGAGCAGTTCTTC.